This T cell receptor (beta chain) came from a study of Graves' ophthalmopathy and Graves' hyperthyroidism. Amplification of TCR beta CDR3 regions used RNA transcripts. The library came from an HTBI-primed first-round RT-PCR and a second-round multiplex PCR. TCRdb reprocessed the multiplex PCR reads with MiXCR, giving one entry per CDR3 protein. The top ten clones hold roughly 3% of a sample with hundreds of thousands of distinct CDR3 sequences, roughly 21% of them seen once. Study-level results: With approximately 88% sensitivity and roughly 76% specificity, a 13-signature model separated ophthalmopathy from stable hyperthyroidism. The model flagged ophthalmopathy progression at roughly 71% sensitivity and around 72% specificity. In blood, most expanded thyroid clonotypes above 0.001 frequency were also detected.

This clonotype was detected ten times or more. Its matching antigen is unknown. This sequence was found in a woman between 18 and 29 years old with stable Graves' hyperthyroidism. Sequenced input: peripheral blood.

The CDR3: CASSYTVGYEQYF. The CDR3 nucleotides are TGTGCCAGCAGTTACACGGTTGGCTACGAGCAGTACTTC. V usage is TRBV2 and J usage is TRBJ2-7, with unresolved D. From germline, CDR1 is SNHLY and CDR2 FYNNEI. The length of the CDR3 is 13 residues. Trimming removed 5 bases from V and 3 bases from J, with 11 bases in between. The full variable domain, its missing parts supplied by reference TRBV2 and TRBJ2-7, is EPEVTQTPSHQVTQMGQEVILRCVPISNHLYFYWYRQILGQKVEFLVSFYNNEISEKSEIFDDQFSVERPDGSNFTLKIRSTKLEDSAMYFCASSYTVGYEQYFGPGTRLTVT.